The clone carrying this T cell receptor (beta chain) showed up just a few times. What it binds is not known. Each CDR3 protein gets one entry after TCRdb re-called the RT-PCR reads with MiXCR. The table shows hundreds of thousands of distinct CDR3 sequences, with 14% occurring only once. This sample is part of a study of response to subunit inactivated influenza vaccine. Overall study results and limits: The authors suggested that few new T cells are recruited per seasonal influenza vaccination.

Germline assignment: CDR1 SQVTM and CDR2 ANQGSEA. CDR3 size: 14 residues. The gene calls are TRBV29-1 and TRBJ1-3; D remains ambiguous. The sample here was PBMCs from blood, taken 14 to 15 days before vaccination. The clonotype originates from a man over 45 who received an inactivated influenza vaccine. The CDR3 region is CTCKTYEAGNTIYF. The CDR3 DNA reads as TGCACCTGTAAGACATATGAGGCTGGAAACACCATATATTTT.